The 28 T cell receptor beta chains given below trace back to one sample, sequenced in a study of Ad26.COV2.S vaccination and SARS-CoV-2 variants. Clones were sequenced by immunoSEQ multiplex PCR, and TCRdb holds only the in-frame ones, with some missing. The sample holds fewer than 500,000 clones; roughly nine tenths are singletons and the top ten take about 2.4%. The treatment denotes: roughly 18 received Ad26.COV2.S at low or high dose, single or two shots; 5 received placebo; per-sample allocation not given. After the first vaccine or placebo injection, samples were drawn on day 63. The input for sequencing was peripheral blood, taken in a trial of Ad26.COV2.S vaccine versus placebo. These receptors all come from a person between 18 and 65 years old who received the Ad26.COV2.S COVID-19 vaccine or a placebo.

V is TRBV7-2 and J is TRBJ1-2; TRBD1 agrees at 12 bases. This CDR3 contains 19 residues. V was pared by 4 bases and J by 2 bases, with 14 bases of the junction left unmatched. Germline values: CDR1 SGHTA, CDR2 FQGNSA. CDR3 residues: CASSSTIYSGTGGNYGYTF. For the CDR3, the DNA is TGTGCCAGCAGCTCTACTATATATTCCGGGACAGGGGGCAACTATGGCTACACCTTC. Based on the CDR3 plus reference TRBV7-2 and TRBJ1-2, the full variable domain is GAGVSQSPSNKVTEKGKDVELRCDPISGHTALYWYRQSLGQGLEFLIYFQGNSAPDKSGLPSDRFSAERTGGSVSTLTIQRTQQEDSAVYLCASSSTIYSGTGGNYGYTFGSGTRLTVV.

The chain employs TRBV19 and TRBJ1-2, with D possibly matching TRBD1 (5 bases). The V gene's germline CDR1 is LNHDA and CDR2 SQIVND (reference sequence). The CDR3 is made up of 13 amino acids. Trimming pared 3 bases from V and 4 bases from J, leaving 9 bases between. CDR3 region: CASSIGGIYGYTF. In DNA, the CDR3 is TGTGCCAGTAGTATCGGGGGGATCTATGGCTACACCTTC.

The chain couples TRBV5-1 to TRBJ2-2; D may match TRBD1 or TRBD2 (5 bases each). The CDR3 loop spans 14 amino acids. V lost 4 bases, J lost 7 bases, and 14 bases lay in between. Per the germline V gene, CDR1 is SGHRS and CDR2 is YFSETQ. Here the CDR3 DNA reads TGCGCCAGCAGCCGGGACGGGCATGGCGGGGAGCTGTTTTTT. It encodes CASSRDGHGGELFF.

The J gene is TRBJ1-5, the V gene TRBV2, with D perhaps matching TRBD1 (6 bases). Germline CDR1 reads SNHLY; CDR2 reads FYNNEI. The germline V and J ends were trimmed by 10 bases and 6 bases, with 16 bases remaining between them. The CDR3 extends over 13 amino acids. CDR3 nucleotides: TGTGCCACCAGGGGAGAAGCACTTCAGCCCCAGCATTTT. Translation gives CATRGEALQPQHF.

This clone appeared a single time. This sequence joins TRBV4-1 and TRBJ1-2, with D possibly TRBD1 on 5 matching bases. V gave up 1 base and J gave up 8 bases, with 11 bases separating them. Germline V gene data show CDR1 as MGHRA and CDR2 as YSYEKL. The CDR3 has 13 residues. The CDR3 sequence: CASSQVDGGGYTF. Written as DNA, the CDR3 is TGCGCCAGCAGCCAAGTTGATGGGGGAGGCTACACCTTC.

This clone showed up just once. The chain combines TRBV19 with TRBJ1-1, with no clear D. Trimming left V 7 bases short and J 3 bases short, with 27 bases between. Germline-derived CDR1 and CDR2 are LNHDA and SQIVND (reference sequence). CDR3 size: 18 residues. CDR3 sequence reads: CASTKSVGPRLVDTEAFF. In nucleotides, the CDR3 is TGTGCCAGTACCAAAAGCGTTGGACCCCGCCTTGTGGACACTGAAGCTTTCTTT.

V is TRBV2 and J is TRBJ1-2; no definite D call. Trimming cost V 2 bases and J 4 bases, with 8 bases left between them. CDR1 and CDR2 from the germline V gene are SNHLY and FYNNEI. The CDR3 spans 13 residues. CDR3 sequence (DNA): TGTGCCAGCAGTGAAAGACGGACCTATGGCTACACCTTC. It yields the protein CASSERRTYGYTF.

The CDR3 DNA reads TGTGCCAGCAGCTTTCACCCAGCTGGGAATTCACCCCTCCACTTT. Amino acid sequence: CASSFHPAGNSPLHF. This chain connects TRBV13 to TRBJ1-6; no reliable D call. V was cut by 3 bases and J by 7 bases, with 13 bases left in between. The CDR3 spans 15 residues. CDR1 is PRHDT, CDR2 FYEKMQ, per germline (reference sequence). The full variable domain, completed using reference TRBV13 and TRBJ1-6, is AAGVIQSPRHLIKEKRETATLKCYPIPRHDTVYWYQQGPGQDPQFLISFYEKMQSDKGSIPDRFSAQQFSDYHSELNMSSLELGDSALYFCASSFHPAGNSPLHFGNGTRLTVT.

The CDR3 DNA is TGTGCCAGCAGCCAAGTGGCGAACCGTGAGGCGGACCCAGCCTACAATGAGCAGTTCTTC. It translates to CASSQVANREADPAYNEQFF. The rearrangement uses TRBV3-1 (or the pseudogene TRBV3-2) and TRBJ2-1; D unresolved. CDR3 length equals 20 residues. Germline loops: CDR1 LGHDT, CDR2 YNNKEL (reference sequence). Trimming shortened V by 1 base and J by 2 bases, and 24 bases separated the two germline ends.

The genes are TRBV9 and TRBJ2-1, with 8 bases lining up with TRBD2. The CDR3 has 11 amino acids. The germline gives CDR1 SGDLS, CDR2 YYNGEE. V lost 7 bases, J lost 9 bases, and 3 bases stayed unmatched. CDR3 sequence (DNA): TGTGCCAGCGCGGCGGGGGGTGAGCAGTTCTTC. Amino acids: CASAAGGEQFF.

The rearrangement joins TRBV27 to TRBJ2-4; D might be TRBD1 (6 bases). Trimming shortened V by 5 bases and J by 5 bases, and 10 bases separated the two germline ends. Germline CDR1 MNHEY, CDR2 SMNVEV (reference sequence). This CDR3 contains 13 residues. The CDR3 nucleotides read TGTGCCAGCAGTCCCCGGACAGAAAACATTCAGTACTTC. Its translation is CASSPRTENIQYF.

The chain has TRBV9 and TRBJ1-1, with 9 positions matching TRBD1. V gave up 0 bases and J gave up 2 bases; unmatched junction bases: 8. CDR3 length: 17 residues. Germline V CDR1 and CDR2: SGDLS, YYNGEE. For the CDR3, the DNA is TGTGCCAGCAGCGTAGGGGGCGGACAGGGGTTCAACACTGAAGCTTTCTTT. Protein sequence: CASSVGGGQGFNTEAFF. The entire variable domain, with the rest obtained from reference TRBV9 and TRBJ1-1, is as follows: DSGVTQTPKHLITATGQRVTLRCSPRSGDLSVYWYQQSLDQGLQFLIQYYNGEERAKGNILERFSAQQFPDLHSELNLSSLELGDSALYFCASSVGGGQGFNTEAFFGQGTRLTVV.

The table lists this clone with a count of one. The chain has TRBV4-3 and TRBJ1-4, with 9 nucleotides matching TRBD1. The junction had 9 bases not matched to a gene; V was cut back by 3 bases and J by 7 bases. The V gene's germline CDR1 is LGHNA and CDR2 YSLEER. The CDR3 has 16 amino acids. CDR3 sequence reads: CASSHRPDRGFEKLFF. CDR3 coding DNA: TGCGCCAGCAGCCACCGTCCGGACAGGGGATTTGAAAAACTGTTTTTT.

The DNA of the CDR3 is TGTGCCAGCAGCGCCGGCTCGGGGACCCAGTACTTC. It yields the protein CASSAGSGTQYF. The chain combines TRBV6-6 with TRBJ2-5; no reliable D call. The CDR3 loop spans 12 amino acids. Trimming removed 6 bases at V and 7 bases at J, with 12 bases between. Germline V lookup: CDR1 MNHNY, CDR2 SVGAGI (reference sequence).

This chain joins TRBV18 and TRBJ1-1; TRBD1 matches 7 bases. The CDR3 has 14 residues. Trimming removed 3 bases from V and 4 bases from J; junction bases left unmatched: 5. Germline V CDR1 and CDR2: KGHSH, LQKENI. CDR3 DNA sequence: TGTGCCAGCTCACCCGGACAGGTTATCACTGAAGCTTTCTTT. It encodes CASSPGQVITEAFF.

The rearrangement joins TRBV15 to TRBJ1-5; TRBD1 aligns across 7 bases. After removal of 10 bases from V and 4 bases from J, the junction contained 13 bases not matched to a gene. Germline V gives CDR1 LNHNV, CDR2 YYDKDF (reference sequence). This CDR3 has 15 amino acids. For the CDR3, the DNA is TGTGCCATCTCACAGGGGACGGTGGCAAATCAGCCCCAGCATTTT. Translating gives CAISQGTVANQPQHF.

The chain links TRBV2 to TRBJ2-6; D is uncertain. With 4 bases removed from V and 4 bases from J, the gap between germline ends came to 14 bases. Germline values: CDR1 SNHLY, CDR2 FYNNEI. The CDR3 has 16 amino acids. The CDR3 DNA sequence: TGTGCCAGCAGTGCGGTGTCAGTTACCGGGGCCAACGTCCTGACTTTC. Protein product: CASSAVSVTGANVLTF.

V gene TRBV6-6 combines with J gene TRBJ2-3; D gene uncertain. The CDR3 has 13 amino acids. V shed 0 bases and J shed 3 bases, with 4 bases lying between them. Germline V gene sequence: CDR1 MNHNY, CDR2 SVGAGI (reference sequence). The CDR3 region is CASSYSPTDTQYF. DNA for the CDR3: TGTGCCAGCAGTTACTCCCCGACAGATACGCAGTATTTT.

The chain joins TRBV28 to TRBJ2-5; TRBD2 matches at 7 bases. Germline V gene sequence: CDR1 MDHEN, CDR2 SYDVKM. The CDR3 is 16 amino acids. With V trimmed by 2 bases and J by 7 bases, 13 bases remained unmatched. CDR3 nucleotide sequence: TGTGCCAGCAGTTTAACGGCGGGAGAGGGTCTGGTGACCCAGTACTTC. The encoded protein is CASSLTAGEGLVTQYF.

V is TRBV9 and J is TRBJ1-4; D call uncertain. The CDR3 loop spans 13 amino acids. With 4 bases removed from V and 8 bases from J, the gap between germline ends came to 12 bases. Germline V gene sequence: CDR1 SGDLS, CDR2 YYNGEE. CDR3 sequence reads: CASSIALGEKLFF. DNA of the CDR3: TGTGCCAGCAGCATAGCGTTGGGGGAAAAACTGTTTTTT.

As for this clone: A junction boundary mismatches the germline segment, possibly from a read error. The chain has TRBV11-3 and TRBJ1-2, with D possibly matching TRBD1 (5 bases). Germline V gene lookup returns CDR1 SGHNT and CDR2 YENEEA. This CDR3 has 13 residues. CDR3 residues: CASSLDRDSDCSF. The DNA for the CDR3 is TGTGCCAGCAGCTTAGATCGCGACAGTGATTGTTCCTTC.

This chain connects TRBV5-1 to TRBJ2-2; 13 positions agree with TRBD2. The V and J ends lost 4 bases and 5 bases, in that order; junction bases with no gene match: 5. Germline values: CDR1 SGHRS, CDR2 YFSETQ. CDR3 length: 16 residues. CDR3 in amino acids: CASSGGGLAGTGELFF. DNA of the CDR3: TGCGCCAGCAGCGGCGGGGGACTAGCGGGGACCGGGGAGCTGTTTTTT. The whole variable domain, remainder taken from reference TRBV5-1 and TRBJ2-2, is KAGVTQTPRYLIKTRGQQVTLSCSPISGHRSVSWYQQTPGQGLQFLFEYFSETQRNKGNFPGRFSGRQFSNSRSEMNVSTLELGDSALYLCASSGGGLAGTGELFFGEGSRLTVL.

The chain links TRBV30 to TRBJ2-1; 10 bases align to TRBD2. The CDR3 is 14 amino acids. The germline CDR1 and CDR2 sequences are GTSNPN and SVGIG (reference sequence). The V and J ends lost 8 bases and 6 bases, in that order; junction bases with no gene match: 10. In DNA form, the CDR3 reads TGTGCCGGAAAACTAGCGGGGTACGGCAATGAGCAGTTCTTC. This sequence encodes CAGKLAGYGNEQFF.

The CDR3 bases are TGTGCCAGTAACTCACCCCAGGCCACAGATACGCAGTATTTT. Translating gives CASNSPQATDTQYF. V is TRBV19 and J is TRBJ2-3; D unresolved. CDR1 and CDR2 from the germline V gene are LNHDA and SQIVND (reference sequence). V lost 7 bases, J lost 2 bases, and 13 bases lay in between. The CDR3 sequence is 14 residues long.

This chain connects TRBV11-3 to TRBJ2-1, with 10 bases that match TRBD2. Germline V gene lookup returns CDR1 SGHNT and CDR2 YENEEA. Losses at the gene ends were 1 base for V and 8 bases for J; bases not matched to a gene: 5. The CDR3 runs to 15 residues. The CDR3, as DNA: TGTGCCAGCAGCTTAGCCCTAGCGGGGGTCGATGAGCAGTTCTTC. As protein: CASSLALAGVDEQFF.

This clone was detected only once. CDR3 in DNA: TGTGCCAGCAGCTTTAGACAGGGGCTCGAAAAACTGTTTTTT. Translation: CASSFRQGLEKLFF. The chain is built from TRBV5-6 and TRBJ1-4, with 8 bases identical to TRBD1. Germline CDR1 reads SGHDT; CDR2 reads YYEEEE. The CDR3 consists of 14 residues. After removal of 2 bases from V and 8 bases from J, the junction contained 5 bases not matched to a gene.

The chain links TRBV18 to TRBJ1-2; 9 bases fit TRBD1. CDR1 is KGHSH and CDR2 is LQKENI in the germline V gene. V shed 3 bases, J shed 5 bases, and the junction held 7 bases outside the gene matches. CDR3 length: 15 residues. CDR3 in amino acids: CASSPGTGISYGYTF. CDR3 sequence (DNA): TGTGCCAGCTCACCTGGGACAGGGATTTCTTATGGCTACACCTTC.

V gene TRBV10-3 combines with J gene TRBJ1-3; D is possibly TRBD1 (5 bases). With 10 bases removed from V and 7 bases from J, the gap between germline ends came to 11 bases. Germline CDR1 is ENHRY and CDR2 is SYGVKD. The CDR3 is made up of 11 amino acids. CDR3 nucleotides: TGTGCCACGGGGGTCGCCAACACCATATATTTT. Residues: CATGVANTIYF.